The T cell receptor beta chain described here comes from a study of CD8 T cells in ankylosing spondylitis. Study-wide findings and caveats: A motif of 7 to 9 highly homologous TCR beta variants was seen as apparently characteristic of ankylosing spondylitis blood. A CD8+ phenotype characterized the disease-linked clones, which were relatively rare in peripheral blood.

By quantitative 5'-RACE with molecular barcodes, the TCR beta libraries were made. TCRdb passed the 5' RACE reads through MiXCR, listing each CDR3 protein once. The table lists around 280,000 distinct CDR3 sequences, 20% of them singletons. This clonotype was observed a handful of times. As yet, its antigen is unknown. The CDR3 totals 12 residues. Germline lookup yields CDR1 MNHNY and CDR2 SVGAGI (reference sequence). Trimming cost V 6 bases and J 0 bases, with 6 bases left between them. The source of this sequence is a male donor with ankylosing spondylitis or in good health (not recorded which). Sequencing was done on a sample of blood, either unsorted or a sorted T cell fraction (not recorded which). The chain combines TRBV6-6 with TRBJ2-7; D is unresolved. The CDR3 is CASRGSSYEQYV. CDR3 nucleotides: TGTGCCAGCAGGGGCAGCTCCTACGAGCAGTACGTC.